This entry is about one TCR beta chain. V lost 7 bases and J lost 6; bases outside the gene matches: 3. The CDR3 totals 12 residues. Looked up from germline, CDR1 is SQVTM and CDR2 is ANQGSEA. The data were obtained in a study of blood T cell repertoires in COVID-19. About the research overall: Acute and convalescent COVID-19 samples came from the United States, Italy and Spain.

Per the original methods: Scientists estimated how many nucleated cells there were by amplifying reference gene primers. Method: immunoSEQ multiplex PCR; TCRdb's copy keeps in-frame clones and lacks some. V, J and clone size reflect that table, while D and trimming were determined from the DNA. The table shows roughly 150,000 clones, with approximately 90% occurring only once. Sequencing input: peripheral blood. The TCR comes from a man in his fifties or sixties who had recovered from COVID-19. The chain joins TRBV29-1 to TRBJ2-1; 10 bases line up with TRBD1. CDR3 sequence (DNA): TGCAGCGCGGGACAGGGGTCCAATGAGCAGTTCTTC. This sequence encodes CSAGQGSNEQFF.